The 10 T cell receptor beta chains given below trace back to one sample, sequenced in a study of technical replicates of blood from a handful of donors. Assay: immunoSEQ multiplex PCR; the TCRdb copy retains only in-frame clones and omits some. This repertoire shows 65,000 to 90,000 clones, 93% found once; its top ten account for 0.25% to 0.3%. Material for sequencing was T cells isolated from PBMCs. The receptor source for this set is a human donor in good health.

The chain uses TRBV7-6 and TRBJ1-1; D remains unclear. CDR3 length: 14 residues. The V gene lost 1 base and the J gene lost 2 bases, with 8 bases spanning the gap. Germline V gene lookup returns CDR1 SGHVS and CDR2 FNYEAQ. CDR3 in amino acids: CASSLGGSNTEAFF. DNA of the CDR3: TGTGCCAGCAGCTTAGGAGGTTCTAACACTGAAGCTTTCTTT.

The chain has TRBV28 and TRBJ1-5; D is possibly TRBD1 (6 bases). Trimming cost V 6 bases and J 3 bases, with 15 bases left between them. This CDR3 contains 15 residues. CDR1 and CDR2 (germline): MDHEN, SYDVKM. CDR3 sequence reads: CASSHLYRDNQPQHF. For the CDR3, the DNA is TGTGCCAGCAGCCACCTATACAGGGACAATCAGCCCCAGCATTTT.

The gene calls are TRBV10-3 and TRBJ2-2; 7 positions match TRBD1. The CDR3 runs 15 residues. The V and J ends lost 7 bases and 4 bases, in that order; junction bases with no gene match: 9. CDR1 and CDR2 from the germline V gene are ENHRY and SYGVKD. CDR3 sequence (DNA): TGTGCCATCACCTCCGGGACAGTTCCCACCGGGGAGCTGTTTTTT. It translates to CAITSGTVPTGELFF.

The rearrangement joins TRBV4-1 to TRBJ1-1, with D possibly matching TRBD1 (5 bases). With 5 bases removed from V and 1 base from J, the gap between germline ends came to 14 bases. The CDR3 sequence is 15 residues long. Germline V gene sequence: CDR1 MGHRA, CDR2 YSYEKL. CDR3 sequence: CASSSAGGANTEAFF. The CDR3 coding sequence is TGCGCCAGCAGCTCAGCGGGGGGAGCGAACACTGAAGCTTTCTTT.

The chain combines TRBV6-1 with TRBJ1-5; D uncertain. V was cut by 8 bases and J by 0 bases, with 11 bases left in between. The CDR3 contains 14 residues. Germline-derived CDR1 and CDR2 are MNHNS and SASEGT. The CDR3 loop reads CASRTGYSNQPQHF. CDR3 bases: TGTGCCAGCCGGACTGGTTATAGCAATCAGCCCCAGCATTTT.

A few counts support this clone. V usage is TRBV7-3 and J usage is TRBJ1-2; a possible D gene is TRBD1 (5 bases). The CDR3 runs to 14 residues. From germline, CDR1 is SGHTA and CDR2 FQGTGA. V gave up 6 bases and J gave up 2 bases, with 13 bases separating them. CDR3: CASSQGPGNYGYTF. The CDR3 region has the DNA TGTGCCAGCAGTCAAGGGCCAGGGAACTATGGCTACACCTTC.

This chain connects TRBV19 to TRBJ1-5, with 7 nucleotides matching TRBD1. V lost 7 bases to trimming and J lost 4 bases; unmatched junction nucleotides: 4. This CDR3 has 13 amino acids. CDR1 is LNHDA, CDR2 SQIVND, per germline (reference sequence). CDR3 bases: TGTGCCAGTACACCACAGGGGAATCAGCCCCAGCATTTT. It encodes CASTPQGNQPQHF.

The CDR3 nucleotides read TGTGCCAGCAGCTTACTTGGCAGGGTGGGCTCTAACTATGGCTACACCTTC. Translated: CASSLLGRVGSNYGYTF. The chain carries TRBV7-3 and TRBJ1-2; a weak D match, TRBD1 (5 bases). The germline CDR1 and CDR2 sequences are SGHTA and FQGTGA. Trimming left V 2 bases short and J 0 bases short, with 16 bases between. This CDR3 has 17 residues.

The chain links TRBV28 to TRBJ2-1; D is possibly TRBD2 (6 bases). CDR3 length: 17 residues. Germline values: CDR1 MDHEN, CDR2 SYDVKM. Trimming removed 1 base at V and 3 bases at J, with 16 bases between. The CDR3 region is CASSLYYSEGGYNEQFF. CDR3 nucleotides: TGTGCCAGCAGTTTATACTATAGCGAGGGAGGCTACAATGAGCAGTTCTTC.

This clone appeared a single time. The CDR3 spells CASSEGYSGVLDTQYF. The CDR3 nucleotides read TGTGCCAGCAGTGAAGGATATAGCGGGGTTTTGGATACGCAGTATTTT. The chain joins TRBV6-1 to TRBJ2-3, with 8 bases that match TRBD2. Germline lookup yields CDR1 MNHNS and CDR2 SASEGT. The CDR3 extends over 16 amino acids. The V and J ends lost 1 base and 6 bases, in that order; junction bases with no gene match: 9.